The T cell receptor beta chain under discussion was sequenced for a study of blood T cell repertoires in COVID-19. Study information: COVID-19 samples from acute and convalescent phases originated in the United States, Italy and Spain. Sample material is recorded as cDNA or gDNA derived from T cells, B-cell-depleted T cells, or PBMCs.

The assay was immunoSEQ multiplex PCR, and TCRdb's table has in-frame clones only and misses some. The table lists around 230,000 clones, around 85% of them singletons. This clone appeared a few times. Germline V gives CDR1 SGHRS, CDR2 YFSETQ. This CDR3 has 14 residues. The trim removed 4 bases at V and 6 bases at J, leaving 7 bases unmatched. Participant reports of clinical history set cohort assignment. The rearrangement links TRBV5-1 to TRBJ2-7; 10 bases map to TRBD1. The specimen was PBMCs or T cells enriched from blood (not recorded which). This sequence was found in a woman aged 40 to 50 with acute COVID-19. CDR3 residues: CASSNGQGVFEQYF. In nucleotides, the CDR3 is TGCGCCAGCAGCAACGGACAGGGGGTATTCGAGCAGTACTTC. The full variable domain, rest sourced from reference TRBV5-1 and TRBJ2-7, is KAGVTQTPRYLIKTRGQQVTLSCSPISGHRSVSWYQQTPGQGLQFLFEYFSETQRNKGNFPGRFSGRQFSNSRSEMNVSTLELGDSALYLCASSNGQGVFEQYFGPGTRLTVT.